This TCR beta chain is from a study of response to subunit inactivated influenza vaccine. Remarks on this clonotype: Its antigen is still unknown.

MiXCR, applied by TCRdb to the RT-PCR reads, yields one record per CDR3 protein. The table shows hundreds of thousands of distinct CDR3 sequences, with approximately 13% occurring only once. V was trimmed by 2 bases and J by 3 bases, leaving 13 bases between them. The CDR3 is 16 residues long. Germline CDR1 SGHAT, CDR2 FQNNGV. Whole-study findings and limits: Few additional T cells are recruited per seasonal influenza vaccination, authors suggested.

The TCR originated in a man over 45 who received an inactivated influenza vaccine. Sample: PBMCs from blood, taken roughly 15 days before vaccination. This chain connects TRBV11-2 to TRBJ2-2; D might be TRBD1 or TRBD2, each matching 6 bases. The CDR3 coding sequence is TGTGCCAGCAGCTTATCGCCGGGGGCCGACACCGGGGAGCTGTTTTTT. Translating it yields CASSLSPGADTGELFF.